The rows below give T cell receptor beta chains drawn from one sample of a study of CD8 T cells in Susac syndrome. A single record per CDR3 protein comes from TCRdb applying MiXCR to the immunoSEQ multiplex PCR reads. The sample consists of 250,000 or so distinct CDR3 sequences, just under 95% of them appearing once. Input material: CD4+ T cells from PBMCs. The receptors derive from a human donor with multiple sclerosis. Both conserved end residues are part of each CDR3. A D gene is named only where the DNA matches it firmly. For some rows the clone size is stated as once, few or many, or as a class when expanded; others skip it.

clone_size,j_call,cdr3_length,v_call,d_call,cdr3_nt,cdr3_aa
-,TRBJ1-2,13,TRBV3-1,-,TGTGCCAGCAGCCAAGTAGCTAACTATGGCTACACCTTC,CASSQVANYGYTF
-,TRBJ1-2,13,TRBV3-1,-,TGTGCCAGCAGCCAAGATCGGTACCATCCCTACACCTTC,CASSQDRYHPYTF
-,TRBJ1-1,13,TRBV5-6,TRBD1,TGTGCCAGCAACCGGGACAGACTCACTGAAGCTTTCTTT,CASNRDRLTEAFF
-,TRBJ1-1,12,TRBV12-3/TRBV12-4,-,TGTGCCAGCAGTTCCTCTAGCGCTGAAGCTTTCTTT,CASSSSSAEAFF
-,TRBJ2-3,16,TRBV4-2,-,TGTGCCAGCAGCCAATTACTCGAGCGGGCCACAGATACGCAGTATTTT,CASSQLLERATDTQYF
-,TRBJ2-7,13,TRBV28,-,TGTGCCGGGCAAGGTCAGAGCTCCTACGAGCAGTACTTC,CAGQGQSSYEQYF
-,TRBJ1-5,13,TRBV20-1,-,TGCAGTGCTCTCCAGGGGATAGAACAGCCCCAGCATTTT,CSALQGIEQPQHF
-,TRBJ1-2,13,TRBV7-9,-,TGTGCCAGCAGCAGAGGGGACCTAGGAGGCTACACCTTC,CASSRGDLGGYTF
once,TRBJ1-2,13,TRBV20-1,-,TGCAGTGCTAGAGATACAGGTCTCTATGGCTACACCTTC,CSARDTGLYGYTF
-,TRBJ2-5,13,TRBV7-2,TRBD1,TGTGCCAGCAGCTACCGGGACAGGGCCCCCCAGTACTTC,CASSYRDRAPQYF
-,TRBJ2-7,14,TRBV6-6,TRBD2,TGTGCCAGCAGTCCCCCGCGGGGGGGATACGAGCAGTACTTC,CASSPPRGGYEQYF
-,TRBJ2-3,14,TRBV24-1,-,TGTGCCACTGCGCAGACTTTATTCGCAGATACGCAGTATTTT,CATAQTLFADTQYF
-,TRBJ1-4,14,TRBV2,TRBD1,TGTGCCAGCAGTACGGACAGGGGTCATGAAAAACTGTTTTTT,CASSTDRGHEKLFF
-,TRBJ2-7,17,TRBV3-1,TRBD1,TGTGCCAGCAGCCAAGCACGGGGGAGACAGGGGGCCCACGAGCAGTACTTC,CASSQARGRQGAHEQYF
-,TRBJ2-3,15,TRBV7-2,-,TGTGCCAGCAGCTTAGAAGCGATAGGTACAGATACGCAGTATTTT,CASSLEAIGTDTQYF
-,TRBJ2-7,15,TRBV30,TRBD2,TGTGCCTGGAGCGGGGGTGGGACTAGGAGCCACGAGCAGTACTTC,CAWSGGGTRSHEQYF
-,TRBJ1-6,17,TRBV24-1,-,TGTGCCACCAGTGGCCCCCGGACAGTTCCCTATAATTCACCCCTCCACTTT,CATSGPRTVPYNSPLHF
-,TRBJ2-7,15,TRBV19,TRBD2,TGTGCCAGTAGTTTAGTAGCGGGGGAGCCCTACGAGCAGTACTTC,CASSLVAGEPYEQYF
few,TRBJ1-6,16,TRBV11-2,TRBD1,TGTGCCAGCAAACTCACCCTCGGGACAGTTAATTCACCCCTCCACTTT,CASKLTLGTVNSPLHF
once,TRBJ1-5,12,TRBV12-3/TRBV12-4,-,TGTGCCAGCACCGACAGAAATCAGCCCCAGCATTTT,CASTDRNQPQHF
-,TRBJ1-5,14,TRBV5-6,-,TGTGCCAGCAGTTCGGGCCGGACCTCTCAGCCCCAGCATTTT,CASSSGRTSQPQHF
-,TRBJ2-7,14,TRBV6-6,-,TGTGCCAGCACATGGGGGGACAACGACTACGAGCAGTACTTC,CASTWGDNDYEQYF
-,TRBJ2-7,14,TRBV5-6,-,TGTGCCAGCAGCTTTCTGGGACAAACCTACGAGCAGTACTTC,CASSFLGQTYEQYF
-,TRBJ1-1,14,TRBV18,-,TGTGCCAGCTCACCACCGGAAAGAAACACTGAAGCTTTCTTT,CASSPPERNTEAFF
-,TRBJ2-3,14,TRBV20-1,TRBD1,TGCAGTGCTAGAGATGCAGGGGGCTCAGATACGCAGTATTTT,CSARDAGGSDTQYF
few,TRBJ2-7,15,TRBV13,-,TGTGCCAGCAGCTCGACTCTTCAGGGAACCTACGAGCAGTACTTC,CASSSTLQGTYEQYF
-,TRBJ1-1,16,TRBV29-1,TRBD1,TGCAGCGCTCGACTTAACAGACAGGGGAGAGTGACTGAAGCTTTCTTT,CSARLNRQGRVTEAFF
-,TRBJ2-1,11,TRBV20-1,-,TGCAGTGCTAGAGATAACAATGAGCAGTTCTTC,CSARDNNEQFF
once,TRBJ1-2,12,TRBV2,TRBD1,TGTGCCGGTTTACAGGGGATGGATGGCTACACCTTC,CAGLQGMDGYTF
-,TRBJ2-7,14,TRBV19,TRBD1,TGTGCCAGTAGTACCGGGACAGGGGGCTTTGAGCAGTACTTC,CASSTGTGGFEQYF
-,TRBJ2-1,15,TRBV30,TRBD2,TGTGCCTGGAGTAAGGAGCGGGGGGCCTACAATGAGCAGTTCTTC,CAWSKERGAYNEQFF
-,TRBJ1-1,12,TRBV14,-,TGTGCCAGCAGCCAAGATGCGAGTGGGGCTTTCTTT,CASSQDASGAFF
-,TRBJ1-1,14,TRBV4-1,-,TGCGCCAGCAGCCTACCGGGAAGAAACACTGAAGCTTTCTTT,CASSLPGRNTEAFF
-,TRBJ1-6,15,TRBV2,-,TGTGCCAGCAGCCTCGGTTCAGCAGAAAGTTCACCCCTCCACTTT,CASSLGSAESSPLHF
-,TRBJ2-5,13,TRBV19,TRBD1,TGTGCCAGTAGTCCGGGACAGGCACAGACCCAGTACTTC,CASSPGQAQTQYF
-,TRBJ1-1,14,TRBV29-1,-,TGCAGCGTTGAAGAGGGGAGGGGTCGGGCTGAAGCTTTCTTT,CSVEEGRGRAEAFF
-,TRBJ1-1,15,TRBV20-1,-,TGCAGTGCTAGAGATCTCTACCAGGGTGAGACTGAAGCTTTCTTT,CSARDLYQGETEAFF
-,TRBJ2-7,14,TRBV9,-,TGTGCCAGCAGCGTAGGGGCAGGGCTCGGCGAGCAGTACTTC,CASSVGAGLGEQYF
once,TRBJ1-2,18,TRBV4-2,-,TGTGCCAGCAGCCAAGAGTCGATTCGGAGTCGGGGTCACTATGGCTACACCTTC,CASSQESIRSRGHYGYTF
-,TRBJ1-4,13,TRBV29-1,TRBD1,TGCAGCGCCTCGGGACAGATTAATGAAAAACTGTTTTTT,CSASGQINEKLFF
-,TRBJ2-5,16,TRBV6-6,TRBD1,TGTGCCACATCGGGCCAGGGGGCGCGGGGACAAGAGACCCAGTACTTC,CATSGQGARGQETQYF
-,TRBJ1-2,13,TRBV19,-,TGTGCCAGTAGTCGGGGGATACGGGATGGCTACACCTTC,CASSRGIRDGYTF
-,TRBJ1-5,15,TRBV15,-,TGTGCCACCAGCAGAGAACGGTTGAGCAATCAGCCCCAGCATTTT,CATSRERLSNQPQHF
-,TRBJ2-1,13,TRBV27,-,TGTGCCAGCAGCCAACTAGTTCCCAATGAGCAGTTCTTC,CASSQLVPNEQFF
-,TRBJ2-5,19,TRBV27,TRBD1,TGTGCCAGCAGCATGATTAAATGGAGGACAGGGATATTGCGAGAGACCCAGTACTTC,CASSMIKWRTGILRETQYF
-,TRBJ2-5,15,TRBV6-2/TRBV6-3,TRBD1,TGTGCCAGCAGTTACTGGGGGACAGGGGCTGGGACCCAGTACTTC,CASSYWGTGAGTQYF
-,TRBJ2-3,14,TRBV29-1,-,TGCAGCGTTCTCGGAACAGTCGTCGGGGATACGCAGTATTTT,CSVLGTVVGDTQYF
-,TRBJ2-5,16,TRBV6-6,-,TGTGCCAGCAGTTACTCGATCCCGGGCCGTGTTTTGGCCCAGTACTTC,CASSYSIPGRVLAQYF
-,TRBJ1-5,14,TRBV20-1,-,TGCAGTGCTAGAGATCAAAGGGGCCTCGAGCCCCAGCATTTT,CSARDQRGLEPQHF
-,TRBJ1-2,14,TRBV10-3,TRBD1,TGTGCCATCACCAGGCTGGGACAGGGGGAAGGCTACACCTTC,CAITRLGQGEGYTF
-,TRBJ2-3,13,TRBV24-1,-,TGTGCCACCAGTCCCGGGATGACAGATACGCAGTATTTT,CATSPGMTDTQYF
-,TRBJ1-1,10,TRBV27,TRBD1,TGTGCCAGGGTGACAGGGGAAGCTTTCTTT,CARVTGEAFF
-,TRBJ1-3,13,TRBV29-1,TRBD1,TGCAGCGTTAAACAGGGGGCTGGAAACACCATATATTTT,CSVKQGAGNTIYF
-,TRBJ2-3,12,TRBV10-3,-,TGTGCCATAGAAGGGGAGGCAGATACGCAGTATTTT,CAIEGEADTQYF
-,TRBJ1-5,15,TRBV9,-,TGTGCCAGCAGCGTAGGGTGGGGTCCGGGGCAGCCCCAGCATTTT,CASSVGWGPGQPQHF
-,TRBJ2-1,14,TRBV19,-,TGTGCCAGTAGCCCCGGCGAACAGGCCAATGAGCAGTTCTTC,CASSPGEQANEQFF
-,TRBJ2-5,17,TRBV24-1,-,TGTGCCACCAGTTCAAGAAGGGGCACCGGAGATTTGGAGACCCAGTACTTC,CATSSRRGTGDLETQYF